The 20 T cell receptor beta chains below were found in one sample sequenced in a study of cytomegalovirus exposure and HLA in healthy donors. The study ran its PCR with 60 Vbeta and 13 Jbeta primers. Profiled with immunoSEQ multiplex PCR; TCRdb holds only in-frame clones, not every one. The sample contains under 200,000 clones, 12% of which appear only once. The specimen was PBMCs. These receptors came from a man aged 50-60 years in good health and CMV-seropositive.

Details on this clone: Given the absence of the conserved phenylalanine or tryptophan at the CDR3 end, a read error is likely. The DNA is omitted, as the CDR3 cannot be located on it reliably, and the CDR3 follows TCRdb's listing. The rearrangement links TRBV6-1 to TRBJ1-4. The V gene's germline CDR1 is MNHNS and CDR2 SASEGT. A total of 12 residues make up the CDR3, ends included. The CDR3 sequence is CASIGTNEKMFL.

This clone has a handful of counts. The J gene is TRBJ2-3, the V gene TRBV7-2; possibly TRBD2 for D (7 bases). The CDR3 has 13 amino acids. Per germline, CDR1 SGHTA and CDR2 FQGNSA. V lost 3 bases, J lost 9 bases, and 13 bases lay in between. CDR3 amino acids: CASSLGGAGTQYF. CDR3 sequence (DNA): TGTGCCAGCAGCTTGGGGGGGGCGGGAACGCAGTATTTT.

In this sample, this clone turned up a few times. The genes are TRBV6-5 and TRBJ2-1; D may be TRBD2 (5 bases). The CDR3 extends over 12 amino acids. Germline loops: CDR1 MNHEY, CDR2 SVGAGI. V was pared by 4 bases and J by 15 bases, with 16 bases between. The CDR3 DNA is TGTGCCAGCAGTTCCACGGACTGGATTTGGTTCTTC. Translating gives CASSSTDWIWFF.

This rearrangement joins TRBV6-5 to TRBJ2-7; D might be TRBD2 (7 bases). The CDR3 is made up of 13 amino acids. Trimming pared 5 bases from V and 6 bases from J, leaving 14 bases between. The germline CDR1 and CDR2 sequences are MNHEY and SVGAGI. The CDR3 protein is CASSPGGPREQYF. The DNA for the CDR3 is TGTGCCAGCAGTCCGGGGGGCCCCCGCGAGCAGTACTTC.

The V gene is TRBV11-2, the J gene TRBJ2-7; TRBD1 matches at 7 bases. The CDR3 is 16 residues long. Germline trimming cut 3 bases from V and 1 base from J; bases unmatched to any gene: 9. Germline assignment: CDR1 SGHAT and CDR2 FQNNGV. CDR3 DNA: TGTGCCAGCAGCTTCGTCAGGACAGGAAGGTCCTACGAGCAGTACTTC. Its protein product is CASSFVRTGRSYEQYF.

The J gene is TRBJ1-1, the V gene TRBV6-5; D is unclear. The CDR3 length is 13 residues. Germline assignment: CDR1 MNHEY and CDR2 SVGAGI. The V end lost 8 bases, the J end lost 1 base, and 11 bases lay between the germline ends. Here the CDR3 reads CASLRRRNTEAFF. CDR3 DNA: TGTGCCAGCCTACGTCGGAGGAACACTGAAGCTTTCTTT.

The chain couples TRBV6-6 to TRBJ2-2; possibly TRBD1 for D (5 bases). V was trimmed by 7 bases and J by 5 bases, leaving 11 bases between them. The CDR3 runs to 13 residues. Germline-derived CDR1 and CDR2 are MNHNY and SVGAGI (reference sequence). The DNA for the CDR3 is TGTGCCAGCAAACAACAGGTGACCGGGGAGCTGTTTTTT. It encodes CASKQQVTGELFF.

A few counts support this clone. The rearrangement uses TRBV5-1 and TRBJ2-4, with D maybe TRBD2 (5 bases). V lost 0 bases and J lost 9, with 13 bases in between. The CDR3 covers 14 residues. Germline CDR1 and CDR2: SGHRS and YFSETQ. CDR3 DNA: TGCGCCAGCAGCTTGGCGGACCCGGCGGGCATTCAGTACTTC. Amino acid sequence: CASSLADPAGIQYF.

A single count supports this clone. The gene calls are TRBV18 and TRBJ2-7; TRBD1 matches 7 bases. This CDR3 comprises 13 residues. Trimming cost V 3 bases and J 6 bases; bases outside gene matches: 5. Germline CDR1 reads KGHSH; CDR2 reads LQKENI. Here the CDR3 reads CASSPRDSIEQYF. The DNA of the CDR3 is TGTGCCAGCTCACCCCGGGACAGCATCGAGCAGTACTTC.

The rearrangement links TRBV6-5 to TRBJ2-7; 8 bases align to TRBD1. The V segment lost 6 bases and the J segment 3 bases; nucleotides outside the gene matches: 7. The germline CDR1 and CDR2 sequences are MNHEY and SVGAGI. The CDR3 runs 14 residues. DNA for the CDR3: TGTGCCAGCAGCGGCAGGACAGGGAACTACGAGCAGTACTTC. This gives the protein CASSGRTGNYEQYF.

This clone was seen only a few times. V gene TRBV7-6 combines with J gene TRBJ1-6; D possibly corresponds to TRBD1 (5 bases). This CDR3 contains 14 residues. CDR1 and CDR2 (germline): SGHVS, FNYEAQ. Trimming removed 2 bases from V and 6 bases from J, with 8 bases in between. The CDR3 protein is CASSLQGSNSPLHF. In DNA form, the CDR3 reads TGTGCCAGCAGCTTACAGGGCAGTAATTCACCCCTCCACTTT. Full variable domain (outside the CDR3, taken from reference TRBV7-6 and TRBJ1-6): GAGVSQSPRYKVTKRGQDVALRCDPISGHVSLYWYRQALGQGPEFLTYFNYEAQQDKSGLPNDRFSAERPEGSISTLTIQRTEQRDSAMYRCASSLQGSNSPLHFGNGTRLTVT.

The chain joins TRBV11-3 to TRBJ2-5; D is ambiguous. The V end was cut by 2 bases, the J end by 1 base, with 14 bases between. Germline CDR1 is SGHNT and CDR2 is YENEEA. There are 16 residues in the CDR3. CDR3 sequence: CASSLTVGQAQETQYF. The CDR3 region has the DNA TGTGCCAGCAGCTTAACAGTGGGCCAGGCCCAAGAGACCCAGTACTTC.

The chain recombines TRBV18 with TRBJ2-2; 8 bases are shared with TRBD2. The CDR3 totals 17 residues. The J segment lost 2 bases and the V segment lost 1 base, leaving 6 bases of the junction unmatched. CDR1 is KGHSH, CDR2 LQKENI, per germline. The CDR3 reads CASSPRTGGINTGELFF. CDR3 nucleotide sequence: TGTGCCAGCTCACCACGGACGGGGGGGATTAACACCGGGGAGCTGTTTTTT.

The chain is built from TRBV5-1 and TRBJ2-7; perhaps TRBD1 as D (5 bases). Germline V gene data show CDR1 as SGHRS and CDR2 as YFSETQ. Trimming left V 0 bases short and J 6 bases short, with 7 bases between. The CDR3 spans 12 residues. The CDR3 coding sequence is TGCGCCAGCAGCTTGGATGGGGCCGAGCAGTACTTC. Protein sequence: CASSLDGAEQYF.

This chain uses TRBV4-3 with TRBJ1-5; no definite D call. Germline V gene data show CDR1 as LGHNA and CDR2 as YSLEER. This CDR3 spans 15 amino acids. Trimming took off 1 base at V and 3 bases at J, with 10 bases between the two ends. The CDR3 loop is CASSQARYDNQPQHF. The CDR3 region has the DNA TGCGCCAGCAGCCAAGCGCGGTACGACAATCAGCCCCAGCATTTT.

V gene TRBV30 combines with J gene TRBJ1-3; D unresolved. Trimming cost V 3 bases and J 8 bases, with 11 bases left between them. CDR1 is GTSNPN, CDR2 SVGIG, per germline (reference sequence). The CDR3 contains 12 residues. The CDR3 DNA is TGTGCCTGGAGGGGGAGTTGGGACACCATATATTTT. The encoded protein is CAWRGSWDTIYF.

The V call is TRBV2, the J call TRBJ1-2; D remains ambiguous. The CDR3 spans 14 residues. Trimming shortened V by 8 bases and J by 2 bases, and 15 bases separated the two germline ends. Per germline, CDR1 SNHLY and CDR2 FYNNEI. The CDR3 loop reads CASHGLPGNYGYTF. For the CDR3, the DNA is TGTGCCAGCCACGGACTCCCTGGGAACTATGGCTACACCTTC. Full variable domain (missing parts from reference TRBV2 and TRBJ1-2): EPEVTQTPSHQVTQMGQEVILRCVPISNHLYFYWYRQILGQKVEFLVSFYNNEISEKSEIFDDQFSVERPDGSNFTLKIRSTKLEDSAMYFCASHGLPGNYGYTFGSGTRLTVV.

This clone has just a few counts. V usage is TRBV5-4 and J usage is TRBJ1-6, with D unclear. The V gene's germline CDR1 is SGHNT and CDR2 YYREEE (reference sequence). The CDR3 has 14 amino acids. V lost 4 bases, J lost 6 bases, and 11 bases lay in between. Written as DNA, the CDR3 is TGTGCCAGCAGCCCGGCGGTCAGTAATTCACCCCTCCACTTT. Residues: CASSPAVSNSPLHF.

With regard to this clone: Other DNA sequences in the same sample also yield this CDR3. The chain links TRBV5-6 to TRBJ1-2; D gene uncertain. The CDR3 spans 13 residues. Germline CDR1 SGHDT, CDR2 YYEEEE. The V and J ends lost 5 bases and 9 bases respectively, with 17 bases between them. The DNA for the CDR3 is TGTGCCAGCAGACTGACGGGGTCGGGCAGCTACACCTTC. This gives the protein CASRLTGSGSYTF.

J is TRBJ1-2 and V is TRBV7-2; 10 nucleotides align to TRBD1. Germline lookup yields CDR1 SGHTA and CDR2 FQGNSA. With V trimmed by 7 bases and J by 6 bases, 14 bases remained unmatched. CDR3 size: 16 residues. The CDR3 is CASTTWGDRGSHGYTF. CDR3 bases: TGTGCCAGCACAACCTGGGGGGACAGGGGATCCCATGGCTACACCTTC.